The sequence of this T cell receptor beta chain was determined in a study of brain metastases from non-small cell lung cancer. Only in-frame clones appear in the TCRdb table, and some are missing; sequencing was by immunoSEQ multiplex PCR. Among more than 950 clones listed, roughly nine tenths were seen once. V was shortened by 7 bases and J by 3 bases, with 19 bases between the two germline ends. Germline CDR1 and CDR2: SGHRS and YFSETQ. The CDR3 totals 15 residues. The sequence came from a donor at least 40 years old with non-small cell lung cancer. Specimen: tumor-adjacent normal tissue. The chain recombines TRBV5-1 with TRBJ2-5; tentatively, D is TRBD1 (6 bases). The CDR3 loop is CASRPDTGLEETQYF. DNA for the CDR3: TGCGCCAGCCGCCCCGATACAGGGTTGGAAGAGACCCAGTACTTC.